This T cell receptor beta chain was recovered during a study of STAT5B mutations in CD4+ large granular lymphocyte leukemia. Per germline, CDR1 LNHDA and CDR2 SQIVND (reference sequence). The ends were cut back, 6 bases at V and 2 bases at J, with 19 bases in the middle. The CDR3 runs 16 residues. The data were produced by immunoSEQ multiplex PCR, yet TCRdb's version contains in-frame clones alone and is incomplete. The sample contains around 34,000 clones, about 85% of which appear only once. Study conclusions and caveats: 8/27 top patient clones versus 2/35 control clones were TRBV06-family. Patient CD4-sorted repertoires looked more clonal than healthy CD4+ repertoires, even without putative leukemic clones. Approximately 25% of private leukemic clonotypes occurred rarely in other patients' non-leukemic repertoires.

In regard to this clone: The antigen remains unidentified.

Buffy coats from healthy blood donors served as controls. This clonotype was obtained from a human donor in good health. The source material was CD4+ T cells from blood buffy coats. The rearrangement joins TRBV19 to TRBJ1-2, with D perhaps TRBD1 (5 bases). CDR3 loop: CASSFAMGRQNYGYTF. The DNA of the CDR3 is TGTGCCAGTAGCTTTGCAATGGGACGGCAGAACTATGGCTACACCTTC.